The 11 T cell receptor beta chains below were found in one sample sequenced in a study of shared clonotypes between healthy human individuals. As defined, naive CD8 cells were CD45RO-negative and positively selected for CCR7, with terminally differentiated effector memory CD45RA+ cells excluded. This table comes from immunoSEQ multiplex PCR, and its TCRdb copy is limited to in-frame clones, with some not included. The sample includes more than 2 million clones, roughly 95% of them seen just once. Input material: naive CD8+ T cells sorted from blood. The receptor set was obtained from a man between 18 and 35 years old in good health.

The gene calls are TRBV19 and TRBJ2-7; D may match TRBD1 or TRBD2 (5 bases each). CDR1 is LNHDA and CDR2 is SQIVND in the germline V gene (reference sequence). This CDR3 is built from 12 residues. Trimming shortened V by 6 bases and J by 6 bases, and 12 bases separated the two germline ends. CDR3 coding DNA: TGTGCCAGTAGCGCCGGGGCCTTCGAGCAGTACTTC. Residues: CASSAGAFEQYF.

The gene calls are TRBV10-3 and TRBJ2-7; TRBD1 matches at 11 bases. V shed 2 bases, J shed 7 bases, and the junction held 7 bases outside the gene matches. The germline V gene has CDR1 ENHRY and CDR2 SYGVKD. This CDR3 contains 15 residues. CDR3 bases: TGTGCCATCAGTGAGCAGGACAGGGGGCGCGATGAGCAGTACTTC. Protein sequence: CAISEQDRGRDEQYF.

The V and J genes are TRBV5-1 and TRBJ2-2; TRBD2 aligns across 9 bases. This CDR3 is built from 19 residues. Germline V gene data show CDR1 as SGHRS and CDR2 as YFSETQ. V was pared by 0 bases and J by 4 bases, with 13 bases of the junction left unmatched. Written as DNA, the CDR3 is TGCGCCAGCAGCTTGGCCGGTCTAGCGGGGTCCCCGATCACCGGGGAGCTGTTTTTT. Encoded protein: CASSLAGLAGSPITGELFF.

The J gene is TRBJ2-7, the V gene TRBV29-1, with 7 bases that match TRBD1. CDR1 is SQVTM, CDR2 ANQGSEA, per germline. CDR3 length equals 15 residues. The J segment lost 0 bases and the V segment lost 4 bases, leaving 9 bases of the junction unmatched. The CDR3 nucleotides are TGCAGCGTTGGCTTCTGGGGACAGCTCTCCTACGAGCAGTACTTC. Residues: CSVGFWGQLSYEQYF.

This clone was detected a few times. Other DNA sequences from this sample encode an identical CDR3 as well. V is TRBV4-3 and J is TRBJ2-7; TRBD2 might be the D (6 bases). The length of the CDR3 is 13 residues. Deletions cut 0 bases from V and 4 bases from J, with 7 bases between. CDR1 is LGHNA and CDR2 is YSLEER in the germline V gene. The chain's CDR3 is CASSQDSGYEQYF. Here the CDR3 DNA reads TGCGCCAGCAGCCAAGATAGCGGTTACGAGCAGTACTTC.

The CDR3: CASGLNSGSDGYGYTF. CDR3 sequence (DNA): TGTGCTAGTGGTCTAAACTCGGGGAGCGACGGCTATGGCTACACCTTC. The genes are TRBV12-5 and TRBJ1-2; no reliable D call. CDR1 and CDR2 (germline): LGHNT, FRNRAP. The ends were cut back, 5 bases at V and 4 bases at J, with 20 bases in the middle. This CDR3 contains 16 residues.

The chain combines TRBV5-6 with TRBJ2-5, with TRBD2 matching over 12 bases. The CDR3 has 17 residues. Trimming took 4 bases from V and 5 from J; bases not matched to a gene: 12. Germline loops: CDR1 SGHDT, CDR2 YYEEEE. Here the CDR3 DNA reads TGTGCCAGCAGCCCTCCCTGGAGCCTAGCGGGAGGGGAGACCCAGTACTTC. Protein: CASSPPWSLAGGETQYF.

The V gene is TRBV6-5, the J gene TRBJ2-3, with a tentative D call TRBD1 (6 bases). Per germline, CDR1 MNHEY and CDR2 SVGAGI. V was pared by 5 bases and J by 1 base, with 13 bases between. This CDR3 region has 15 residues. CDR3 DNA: TGTGCCAGCAGTGGTCTGACAGGTCGCACAGATACGCAGTATTTT. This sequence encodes CASSGLTGRTDTQYF.

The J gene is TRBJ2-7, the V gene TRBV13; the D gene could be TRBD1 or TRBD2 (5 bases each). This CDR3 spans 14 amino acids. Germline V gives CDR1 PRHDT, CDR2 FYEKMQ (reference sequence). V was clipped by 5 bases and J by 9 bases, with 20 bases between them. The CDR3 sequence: CASSERSPEGRQYF. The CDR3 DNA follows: TGTGCCAGCAGCGAAAGGTCCCCTGAGGGGCGGCAGTACTTC.

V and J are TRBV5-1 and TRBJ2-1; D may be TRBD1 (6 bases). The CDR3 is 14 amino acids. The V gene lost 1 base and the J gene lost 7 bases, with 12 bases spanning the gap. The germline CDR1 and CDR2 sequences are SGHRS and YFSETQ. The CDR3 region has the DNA TGCGCCAGCAGCTTGTCAGGGGCGGAGAATGAGCAGTTCTTC. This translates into CASSLSGAENEQFF.

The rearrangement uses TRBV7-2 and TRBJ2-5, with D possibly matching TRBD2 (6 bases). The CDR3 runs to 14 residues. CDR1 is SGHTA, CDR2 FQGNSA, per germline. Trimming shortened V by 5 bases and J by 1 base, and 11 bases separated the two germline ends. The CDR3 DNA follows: TGTGCCAGCAGCCCTACTAGCAGCCAAGAGACCCAGTACTTC. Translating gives CASSPTSSQETQYF.